This TCR beta chain was recovered during a study of siplizumab effects on memory and regulatory T cells. The CDR3 is 14 residues long. The germline V and J ends were trimmed by 2 bases and 2 bases, with 7 bases remaining between them. CDR1 MGHRA and CDR2 YSYEKL come from the germline V gene. It was about 100,000 TCR templates that were assayed per sample. Libraries were prepared by immunoSEQ multiplex PCR; TCRdb keeps only in-frame clonotypes and omits some of them. This table holds fewer than 120,000 clones, roughly 92% found once. This chain links TRBV4-1 with TRBJ1-5; D call uncertain. The origin of this receptor is a human donor in good health. What was sequenced was CD4+ T cells sorted from blood. The CDR3 reads CASSQYLGNQPQHF. DNA of the CDR3: TGCGCCAGCAGCCAATACCTTGGCAATCAGCCCCAGCATTTT.